The clone carrying this TCR beta chain was counted many times. The record originates from a study of early T cells in non-severe SARS-CoV-2 infection. This CDR3 spans 16 amino acids. V was trimmed by 1 base and J by 0 bases, leaving 13 bases between them. CDR1 SEHNR and CDR2 FQNEAQ come from the germline V gene (reference sequence). TCRdb re-called the 5' RACE reads through MiXCR, storing one row per CDR3 protein. The sample has about 83,000 distinct CDR3 sequences, roughly 13% seen once. This receptor was taken from an adult who was a healthcare worker with PCR-confirmed SARS-CoV-2 infection or an uninfected control (not recorded which). Material for sequencing was whole blood. The chain links TRBV7-9 to TRBJ2-7; maybe TRBD2 (7 bases). The CDR3 spells CASSLGTAGSSYEQYF. The DNA for the CDR3 is TGTGCCAGCAGCTTAGGGACAGCGGGGAGCTCCTACGAGCAGTACTTC.